This T cell receptor (beta chain) came from a study of T cell repertoires in cytomegalovirus infection. Across the study: Well-studied HLA-B-restricted epitopes and recently identified HLA-C-restricted epitopes of CMV were both used in the study. It can be stated that public TCR beta signatures indicated CMV infection as well as a matching HLA type.

Regarding the study as a whole: Predominance within the ex vivo response was attributable to HLA-C-restricted CMV-specific TCR beta clonotypes.

Note on this clonotype: Its antigen remains unknown.

TCRdb reprocessed the reads via MiXCR and lists one record per CDR3 protein. The sample gives about 890,000 distinct CDR3 sequences, roughly a third of which show up once; around an eighth is in the top ten. Source: cultured CD8+ T cells from PBMCs, taken from culture after CMV antigen stimulation. This receptor was taken from a human donor in good health (CMV status not recorded). Some clones in this sample may be carry-over from other donors' samples.

The CDR3 DNA follows: TGTGCCAGCAGCTTAGCCCTTGCCTTACATGGGGGAGTCGGCTATGGCTACACCTTC. Amino acids: CASSLALALHGGVGYGYTF. This chain uses TRBV7-9 with TRBJ1-2; a weak D match, TRBD1 (5 bases). From germline, CDR1 is SEHNR and CDR2 FQNEAQ (reference sequence). V lost 0 bases to trimming and J lost 4 bases, with 24 bases between them. This CDR3 is 19 amino acids long.